A selection of T cell receptor beta chains follows, all from one sample in a study of response to subunit inactivated influenza vaccine. In TCRdb, the RT-PCR reads were re-called with MiXCR into one record per CDR3 protein. The sample has 300,000 to 350,000 distinct CDR3 sequences; roughly 20% are singletons. The source material was PBMCs from blood, sampled approximately 22 months after vaccination. Every receptor here comes from a man between 50 and 69 years old who received an inactivated influenza vaccine. The CDR3 runs from the conserved cysteine through the conserved F or W. D genes are given only for firm matches. Clone size appears in some rows only: once, few, many, or a class for an expanded clone.

CASSQEPSGGAGNEQFF | TGCGCCAGCAGCCAAGAACCTAGCGGGGGGGCCGGGAATGAGCAGTTCTTC | TRBD2 | - | TRBJ2-1 | TRBV4-3
CASSLARQGPSQPQHF | TGTGCCAGCAGCTTAGCGAGGCAGGGGCCAAGTCAGCCCCAGCATTTT | - | few | TRBJ1-5 | TRBV7-2
CASSLSPGGIIYGYTF | TGTGCCAGCAGTTTATCCCCGGGAGGGATTATATATGGCTACACCTTC | - | - | TRBJ1-2 | TRBV27
CSASALAGADTQYF | TGCAGTGCTAGTGCGCTAGCGGGAGCCGATACGCAGTATTTT | TRBD2 | few | TRBJ2-3 | TRBV20-1
CASSVGLAGSSYNEQFF | TGTGCCAGCAGCGTAGGCCTAGCGGGGAGCTCCTACAATGAGCAGTTCTTC | TRBD2 | - | TRBJ2-1 | TRBV9
CASSLALAGSLHEQFF | TGTGCCAGCAGCTTGGCACTAGCGGGGAGCCTCCATGAGCAGTTCTTC | TRBD2 | - | TRBJ2-1 | TRBV5-6
CDGQRRPDTQYF | TGCGACGGACAGAGGAGGCCAGATACGCAGTATTTT | - | - | TRBJ2-3 | TRBV4-3
CASSFLMGSAQPQHF | TGTGCCAGCAGCTTCTTGATGGGGTCCGCTCAGCCCCAGCATTTT | - | - | TRBJ1-5 | TRBV12-3/TRBV12-4
CASSSGGASTDTQYF | TGTGCCAGCAGTAGCGGGGGGGCAAGCACAGATACGCAGTATTTT | TRBD2 | - | TRBJ2-3 | TRBV6-1
CASSLGIGELFF | TGTGCCAGCAGCTTGGGGATCGGGGAGCTGTTTTTT | - | - | TRBJ2-2 | TRBV5-4
CASSVEGLILSSTEAFF | TGTGCCAGCAGCGTGGAGGGATTGATATTGAGTAGCACTGAAGCTTTCTTT | - | few | TRBJ1-1 | TRBV9
CASSPDRGEETQYF | TGTGCCAGCAGCCCGGACAGGGGGGAAGAGACCCAGTACTTC | TRBD1 | few | TRBJ2-5 | TRBV5-5
CASSPPLRASTDTQYF | TGTGCCAGCTCACCACCGCTACGGGCTAGCACAGATACGCAGTATTTT | - | - | TRBJ2-3 | TRBV18
CASSQGGTGEEQYF | TGTGCCAGCAGCCAAGGGGGGACAGGGGAAGAGCAGTACTTC | TRBD1 | - | TRBJ2-7 | TRBV4-2
CATSDSGGFGYGYTF | TGTGCCACCAGTGATTCAGGGGGTTTCGGCTATGGCTACACCTTC | TRBD1 | few | TRBJ1-2 | TRBV24-1
CASSLRVNTEALF | TGTGCCAGCAGCTTACGAGTGAACACTGAAGCTTTATTT | - | few | TRBJ1-1 | TRBV7-9
CASRGQFLLSGSGANVLTF | TGTGCCTCCCGAGGCCAGTTTCTCTTATCCGGATCTGGGGCCAACGTCCTGACTTTC | - | few | TRBJ2-6 | TRBV2
CASSPKGEYGYTF | TGCGCCAGCAGCCCAAAGGGAGAATATGGCTACACCTTC | - | many | TRBJ1-2 | TRBV5-1
CASSSSRGYADTQYF | TGTGCCAGCAGTTCGAGCAGGGGGTACGCAGATACGCAGTATTTT | TRBD1 | - | TRBJ2-3 | TRBV6-5
CASSKGHGDEKLFF | TGTGCCAGCAGCAAGGGACATGGAGATGAAAAACTGTTTTTT | - | - | TRBJ1-4 | TRBV5-4
CASRLISGTGSYEQYF | TGTGCCAGCAGACTTATATCCGGGACAGGGTCCTACGAGCAGTACTTC | TRBD1 | - | TRBJ2-7 | TRBV7-9
CASSLVWTEQFF | TGTGCCAGCAGCTTAGTTTGGACTGAGCAGTTCTTC | - | - | TRBJ2-1 | TRBV7-9
CASSYTASPTDTQYF | TGTGCCAGCAGTTACACAGCCTCCCCCACAGATACGCAGTATTTT | - | few | TRBJ2-3 | TRBV6-2/TRBV6-3
CASSLDGDAEAFF | TGTGCCAGCAGTTTAGACGGAGATGCGGAAGCTTTCTTT | - | many | TRBJ1-1 | TRBV12-3/TRBV12-4
CSASALAGYEQYF | TGCAGTGCTAGTGCCCTAGCGGGGTACGAGCAGTACTTC | TRBD2 | - | TRBJ2-7 | TRBV20-1
CASSLMGQNTEAFF | TGCGCCAGCAGCTTGATGGGGCAGAACACTGAAGCTTTCTTT | - | many | TRBJ1-1 | TRBV5-1
CASSLARKSLHF | TGTGCCAGCAGCTTAGCCAGAAAGTCCCTCCACTTT | - | - | TRBJ1-6 | TRBV7-2
CASSSESQGISEKLFF | TGTGCCAGCAGCTCGGAGTCACAGGGTATCTCGGAAAAACTGTTTTTT | - | - | TRBJ1-4 | TRBV3-1
CASSLQGGRPQHF | TGTGCCAGCAGTTTACAAGGGGGCAGGCCCCAGCATTTT | TRBD1 | many | TRBJ1-5 | TRBV28
CASSQLLGQGHVEAFF | TGTGCCAGCAGCCAATTACTCGGACAGGGGCACGTCGAGGCTTTCTTT | TRBD1 | few | TRBJ1-1 | TRBV11-2
CASSRLDRDSYEQYF | TGCGCCAGCAGTCGATTGGACAGGGACTCCTACGAGCAGTACTTC | TRBD1 | - | TRBJ2-7 | TRBV23-1
CSVRRDGNQPQHF | TGCAGCGTCCGAAGGGACGGCAATCAGCCCCAGCATTTT | - | - | TRBJ1-5 | TRBV29-1
CASSLWGLGNSPLHF | TGTGCCAGCAGCTTGTGGGGACTAGGAAATTCACCCCTCCACTTT | - | many | TRBJ1-6 | TRBV5-6
CASSEQGRRDTEAFF | TGCGCCAGCAGCGAACAGGGTAGGAGGGACACTGAAGCTTTCTTT | - | many | TRBJ1-1 | TRBV5-1
CASSSRTGGGNQPQHF | TGTGCCAGCAGTTCGCGAACAGGGGGCGGGAATCAGCCCCAGCATTTT | TRBD1 | many | TRBJ1-5 | TRBV2
CASSPSRDRGGMNTEAFF | TGTGCCAGCTCACCGTCCCGGGACAGGGGGGGCATGAACACTGAAGCTTTCTTT | TRBD1 | few | TRBJ1-1 | TRBV18
CASSLSGYQTPQHF | TGTGCCAGCAGTTTATCGGGATATCAGACGCCCCAGCATTTT | - | many | TRBJ1-5 | TRBV28
CASSQEYSRTKNIQYF | TGCGCCAGCAGCCAAGAATACAGTAGGACCAAAAACATTCAGTACTTC | - | once | TRBJ2-4 | TRBV4-3
CSANSGRSNTGELFF | TGCAGTGCTAATAGCGGGAGGTCGAACACCGGGGAGCTGTTTTTT | TRBD2 | few | TRBJ2-2 | TRBV20-1
CASSGQIWGSEQYF | TGTGCCAGCAGTGGACAGATTTGGGGCTCCGAGCAGTACTTC | - | few | TRBJ2-7 | TRBV28
CASRPGSGVSRYEQYF | TGTGCCAGCAGACCCGGGTCAGGCGTCTCCCGCTACGAGCAGTACTTC | - | once | TRBJ2-7 | TRBV28
CASSRLGPSSYNEQFF | TGTGCCAGCAGCCGGCTGGGACCGAGCTCCTACAATGAGCAGTTCTTC | - | - | TRBJ2-1 | TRBV14